The rows below give T cell receptor beta chains drawn from one sample of a study of CD8 T cells in Susac syndrome. One entry per CDR3 protein, called by TCRdb with MiXCR from the immunoSEQ multiplex PCR reads. The table has about 140,000 distinct CDR3 sequences, just under 95% seen once. What was sequenced was CD4+ T cells from PBMCs. Every receptor here comes from a human donor with Susac syndrome. CDR3s include the opening cysteine and the closing phenylalanine or tryptophan. The order of the fields is clone size, V gene, J gene, D gene, CDR3 DNA, CDR3 protein. The D gene is left open where the match is weak. The size entry is marked missing in some rows and otherwise reads once, few, many or a size class.

clone size: -
V gene: TRBV12-3/TRBV12-4
J gene: TRBJ2-4
D gene: TRBD1
CDR3 DNA: TGTGCCAGCTTCAACAGGGGTGGAAACATTCAGTACTTC
CDR3 protein: CASFNRGGNIQYF

clone size: -
V gene: TRBV20-1
J gene: TRBJ1-5
D gene: -
CDR3 DNA: TGCAGTGCTAGAGTCCAGGGAAATCAGCCCCAGCATTTT
CDR3 protein: CSARVQGNQPQHF

clone size: once
V gene: TRBV7-8
J gene: TRBJ1-5
D gene: -
CDR3 DNA: TGTGCCAGCAGCCCCATAGGGGGAAGCAATCAGCCCCAGCATTTT
CDR3 protein: CASSPIGGSNQPQHF

clone size: -
V gene: TRBV20-1
J gene: TRBJ1-5
D gene: -
CDR3 DNA: TGCAGTGCTAGGCCTTATTACGACGGAGGATATAGCAATCAGCCCCAGCATTTT
CDR3 protein: CSARPYYDGGYSNQPQHF

clone size: -
V gene: TRBV10-3
J gene: TRBJ2-7
D gene: TRBD2
CDR3 DNA: TGTGCCATCAGACTGACTAGCGGGGCCAACCACGAGCAGTACTTC
CDR3 protein: CAIRLTSGANHEQYF

clone size: -
V gene: TRBV4-2
J gene: TRBJ2-7
D gene: -
CDR3 DNA: TGTGCCAGCAGCCAAGAGGGGGAGGCCTTCTACGAGCAGTACTTC
CDR3 protein: CASSQEGEAFYEQYF

clone size: -
V gene: TRBV4-1
J gene: TRBJ1-5
D gene: -
CDR3 DNA: TGCGCCAGCAGCCAAGGGTTGTACGGCAATCAGCCCCAGCATTTT
CDR3 protein: CASSQGLYGNQPQHF

clone size: -
V gene: TRBV20-1
J gene: TRBJ1-5
D gene: -
CDR3 DNA: TGCAGTGCTAGACCTTTACAGGGATCGATGCAGCCCCAGCATTTT
CDR3 protein: CSARPLQGSMQPQHF

clone size: few
V gene: TRBV7-9
J gene: TRBJ2-7
D gene: TRBD2
CDR3 DNA: TGTGCCAGCAGCCAGGGACTAGCGGGTGAGCAGTACTTC
CDR3 protein: CASSQGLAGEQYF

clone size: -
V gene: TRBV19
J gene: TRBJ2-5
D gene: -
CDR3 DNA: TGTGCCAGTAGTATATCGGTTGGGGCCCAGTACTTC
CDR3 protein: CASSISVGAQYF

clone size: -
V gene: TRBV29-1
J gene: TRBJ1-2
D gene: -
CDR3 DNA: TGCAGCGTTGGGGGGTGTGGCTACACCTTC
CDR3 protein: CSVGGCGYTF

clone size: -
V gene: TRBV30
J gene: TRBJ1-2
D gene: TRBD1
CDR3 DNA: TGTGCCTGGAGCGACGGGACAGGCGCTATCGGGTATGGCTACACCTTC
CDR3 protein: CAWSDGTGAIGYGYTF

clone size: once
V gene: TRBV28
J gene: TRBJ2-7
D gene: -
CDR3 DNA: TGTGCCGTACAGACTGGCTCCTACGAGCAGTACTTC
CDR3 protein: CAVQTGSYEQYF

clone size: -
V gene: TRBV9
J gene: TRBJ2-2
D gene: TRBD2
CDR3 DNA: TGTGCCAGCAGCTCCCGGACTAGCGGGAGGAATATCGGGGAGCTGTTTTTT
CDR3 protein: CASSSRTSGRNIGELFF

clone size: -
V gene: TRBV5-6
J gene: TRBJ2-1
D gene: TRBD2
CDR3 DNA: TGTGCCAGCAGCCTACCGGGACTAGCGGGGGGAGAGCAGTTCTTC
CDR3 protein: CASSLPGLAGGEQFF

clone size: -
V gene: TRBV7-2
J gene: TRBJ2-5
D gene: TRBD2
CDR3 DNA: TGTGCCAGCAGCCCTACTAGGCGTCTAGCGGAAGAGACCCAGTACTTC
CDR3 protein: CASSPTRRLAEETQYF

clone size: -
V gene: TRBV29-1
J gene: TRBJ2-1
D gene: TRBD2
CDR3 DNA: TGCAGCGTTGGGACTAGCGGGTTCCCACAGCAGTTCTTC
CDR3 protein: CSVGTSGFPQQFF

clone size: once
V gene: TRBV2
J gene: TRBJ2-1
D gene: -
CDR3 DNA: TGTGCCAGCAGTGGGCGCACAGGGAATGAGCAGTTCTTC
CDR3 protein: CASSGRTGNEQFF

clone size: -
V gene: TRBV30
J gene: TRBJ1-1
D gene: TRBD1
CDR3 DNA: TGTGCCTGGAGATGGGCAGGGGGAAACACTGAAGCTTTCTTT
CDR3 protein: CAWRWAGGNTEAFF

clone size: once
V gene: TRBV20-1
J gene: TRBJ1-6
D gene: -
CDR3 DNA: TGCAGTGCTAGCCGGTCGCAGCATAATTCACCCCTCCACTTT
CDR3 protein: CSASRSQHNSPLHF

clone size: -
V gene: TRBV20-1
J gene: TRBJ1-5
D gene: TRBD1
CDR3 DNA: TGCAGTGCTAGAGGCGGGACAGCGCTTCAGCCCCAGCATTTT
CDR3 protein: CSARGGTALQPQHF

clone size: -
V gene: TRBV12-3/TRBV12-4
J gene: TRBJ2-7
D gene: -
CDR3 DNA: TGTGCCAGCAGTTTTGCAGGAATCTACGAGCAGTACTTC
CDR3 protein: CASSFAGIYEQYF

clone size: -
V gene: TRBV6-6
J gene: TRBJ1-4
D gene: -
CDR3 DNA: TGTGCCAGCACCTCCAGGACTAATGAAAAACTGTTTTTT
CDR3 protein: CASTSRTNEKLFF

clone size: -
V gene: TRBV4-2
J gene: TRBJ2-1
D gene: TRBD2
CDR3 DNA: TGTGCCAGCAGCCAAGAGCGGGGGAGATGGCAGTTCTTC
CDR3 protein: CASSQERGRWQFF

clone size: -
V gene: TRBV29-1
J gene: TRBJ2-1
D gene: -
CDR3 DNA: TGCAGCGTGTCCCTTAATGAGCAGTTCTTC
CDR3 protein: CSVSLNEQFF

clone size: -
V gene: TRBV6-2/TRBV6-3
J gene: TRBJ2-7
D gene: TRBD2
CDR3 DNA: TGTGCCAGCTCACTAGCGGGAGCCACCTACGAGCAGTACTTC
CDR3 protein: CASSLAGATYEQYF

clone size: -
V gene: TRBV9
J gene: TRBJ2-4
D gene: -
CDR3 DNA: TGTGCCAGCAGCGAGACCCCCCACGGGAGTCTTGCCAAAAACATTCAGTACTTC
CDR3 protein: CASSETPHGSLAKNIQYF

clone size: -
V gene: TRBV6-1
J gene: TRBJ1-5
D gene: -
CDR3 DNA: TGTGCCAGCTCCTGGGGGGAGAACCAGCCCCAGCATTTT
CDR3 protein: CASSWGENQPQHF

clone size: -
V gene: TRBV5-4
J gene: TRBJ2-5
D gene: -
CDR3 DNA: TGTGCCAGCAGCTTGGCGGGGGTCCAAGAGACCCAGTACTTC
CDR3 protein: CASSLAGVQETQYF

clone size: -
V gene: TRBV5-4
J gene: TRBJ1-2
D gene: TRBD1
CDR3 DNA: TGTGCCAGCAGCTACCCCGGGACAGGGCTTATGAGGACCTTC
CDR3 protein: CASSYPGTGLMRTF

clone size: -
V gene: TRBV30
J gene: TRBJ2-7
D gene: TRBD2
CDR3 DNA: TGTGCCTGGACCATGACGGGGGAGGGACGGTACGAGCAGTACTTC
CDR3 protein: CAWTMTGEGRYEQYF

clone size: -
V gene: TRBV15
J gene: TRBJ2-7
D gene: TRBD2
CDR3 DNA: TGTGCCACCAGCAGAGAGAGCGGGGGGCACTTCCACGAGCAGTACTTC
CDR3 protein: CATSRESGGHFHEQYF

clone size: -
V gene: TRBV25-1
J gene: TRBJ2-7
D gene: TRBD1
CDR3 DNA: TGTGCCAGCAGTGAATCCCGGACAGGTGATGACGAGCAGTACTTC
CDR3 protein: CASSESRTGDDEQYF

clone size: once
V gene: TRBV5-1
J gene: TRBJ2-1
D gene: TRBD2
CDR3 DNA: TGCGCCAGCAGCTTGACTAGCGGGGTTGTGGATGAGCAGTTCTTC
CDR3 protein: CASSLTSGVVDEQFF

clone size: -
V gene: TRBV7-2
J gene: TRBJ2-7
D gene: -
CDR3 DNA: TGTGCCAGCAGCTTCCGGCACCCACCCTACGAGCAGTACTTC
CDR3 protein: CASSFRHPPYEQYF

clone size: -
V gene: TRBV5-1
J gene: TRBJ1-1
D gene: -
CDR3 DNA: TGCGCCAGCAGCTTGCGGCAGACGAACACTGAAGCTTTCTTT
CDR3 protein: CASSLRQTNTEAFF

clone size: -
V gene: TRBV20-1
J gene: TRBJ1-1
D gene: -
CDR3 DNA: TGCAGTGCTGAGGCCGGGGTGAACACTGAAGCTTTCTTT
CDR3 protein: CSAEAGVNTEAFF

clone size: -
V gene: TRBV30
J gene: TRBJ2-1
D gene: TRBD2
CDR3 DNA: TGTGCCTGGATAGGGCGGGAGTGGCATAATGAGCAGTTCTTC
CDR3 protein: CAWIGREWHNEQFF

clone size: -
V gene: TRBV20-1
J gene: TRBJ1-2
D gene: -
CDR3 DNA: TGCAGTGCTAGTAGGAGAAGTGGCTACACCTTC
CDR3 protein: CSASRRSGYTF

clone size: -
V gene: TRBV20-1
J gene: TRBJ2-3
D gene: -
CDR3 DNA: TGCAGTGCTAGCGGACCTAGCACAGATACGCAGTATTTT
CDR3 protein: CSASGPSTDTQYF

clone size: -
V gene: TRBV4-1
J gene: TRBJ2-1
D gene: TRBD2
CDR3 DNA: TGCGCCAGCAGCCAAGCCCAACTAGCGGGGGGGCCTGATGAGCAGTTCTTC
CDR3 protein: CASSQAQLAGGPDEQFF

clone size: -
V gene: TRBV20-1
J gene: TRBJ1-1
D gene: -
CDR3 DNA: TGCAGTGCTAGAGACGTCGCAGGACCCTTACTGAACACTGAAGCTTTCTTT
CDR3 protein: CSARDVAGPLLNTEAFF

clone size: -
V gene: TRBV20-1
J gene: TRBJ2-4
D gene: TRBD1
CDR3 DNA: TGCAGTGCTAGACTAGGACAGGCGAGAGGTCAGTACTTC
CDR3 protein: CSARLGQARGQYF

clone size: -
V gene: TRBV7-2
J gene: TRBJ1-2
D gene: -
CDR3 DNA: TGTGCCAGCAGCGTCGTCGTGGACGGCTACACCTTC
CDR3 protein: CASSVVVDGYTF

clone size: -
V gene: TRBV12-5
J gene: TRBJ2-5
D gene: -
CDR3 DNA: TGTGCTAGTGGTTGGGGTACCGAAGAGACCCAGTACTTC
CDR3 protein: CASGWGTEETQYF

clone size: -
V gene: TRBV29-1
J gene: TRBJ1-4
D gene: -
CDR3 DNA: TGCAGTACCGACGGGGGCCAAAGTGAAAAACTGTTTTTT
CDR3 protein: CSTDGGQSEKLFF

clone size: -
V gene: TRBV7-2
J gene: TRBJ2-7
D gene: -
CDR3 DNA: TGTGCCAGCAGCTCCGAACGATCCTACGAGCAGTACTTC
CDR3 protein: CASSSERSYEQYF

clone size: -
V gene: TRBV10-3
J gene: TRBJ1-5
D gene: -
CDR3 DNA: TGTGCCATCAGTGAGTCCGGGGGAGGTAATCAGCCCCAGCATTTT
CDR3 protein: CAISESGGGNQPQHF

clone size: -
V gene: TRBV29-1
J gene: TRBJ2-4
D gene: TRBD2
CDR3 DNA: TGCAGCGTTGGGACTACGCGGGAGGGCATTCAGTACTTC
CDR3 protein: CSVGTTREGIQYF

clone size: once
V gene: TRBV6-2/TRBV6-3
J gene: TRBJ2-6
D gene: -
CDR3 DNA: TGTGCCAGCACCAAAGTGGACTCTGGGGCCAACGTCCTGACTTTC
CDR3 protein: CASTKVDSGANVLTF

clone size: -
V gene: TRBV29-1
J gene: TRBJ2-3
D gene: -
CDR3 DNA: TGCAGCGTTGGGGTTGCGTCTGCTAGCACAGATACGCAGTATTTT
CDR3 protein: CSVGVASASTDTQYF

clone size: -
V gene: TRBV15
J gene: TRBJ2-1
D gene: -
CDR3 DNA: TGTGCCACCAGCAGAGGAGGGGAAAGCGCCTACAATGAGCAGTTCTTC
CDR3 protein: CATSRGGESAYNEQFF

clone size: -
V gene: TRBV12-3/TRBV12-4
J gene: TRBJ1-1
D gene: -
CDR3 DNA: TGTGCCAGCAGTCAACAGTCTTTGAACACTGAAGCTTTCTTT
CDR3 protein: CASSQQSLNTEAFF

clone size: -
V gene: TRBV5-1
J gene: TRBJ2-6
D gene: -
CDR3 DNA: TGCGCCAGCAGCTTGGTACAGGGTCCCACCAACGTCCTGACTTTC
CDR3 protein: CASSLVQGPTNVLTF

clone size: -
V gene: TRBV20-1
J gene: TRBJ1-3
D gene: -
CDR3 DNA: TGCAGTGCTAGCCCCTCCAGCTCTGGAAACACCATATATTTT
CDR3 protein: CSASPSSSGNTIYF

clone size: once
V gene: TRBV28
J gene: TRBJ1-1
D gene: -
CDR3 DNA: TGTGCCAGCAGTACCCCAGGAGGGGCGATGCACACTGAAGCTTTCTTT
CDR3 protein: CASSTPGGAMHTEAFF

clone size: once
V gene: TRBV19
J gene: TRBJ1-1
D gene: -
CDR3 DNA: TGTGCCAGTAGTATCCGGGGGGTAGGGGACACTGAAGCTTTCTTT
CDR3 protein: CASSIRGVGDTEAFF

clone size: -
V gene: TRBV4-2
J gene: TRBJ2-7
D gene: TRBD1
CDR3 DNA: TGTGCCAGCAGCCAAGTAGGTAGGGGGCCTGCGGACTACGAGCAGTACTTC
CDR3 protein: CASSQVGRGPADYEQYF

clone size: -
V gene: TRBV7-2
J gene: TRBJ1-1
D gene: TRBD1
CDR3 DNA: TGTGCCAGCAGCTCTGAGAGGACAGGGCAAGCTGAAGCTTTCTTT
CDR3 protein: CASSSERTGQAEAFF